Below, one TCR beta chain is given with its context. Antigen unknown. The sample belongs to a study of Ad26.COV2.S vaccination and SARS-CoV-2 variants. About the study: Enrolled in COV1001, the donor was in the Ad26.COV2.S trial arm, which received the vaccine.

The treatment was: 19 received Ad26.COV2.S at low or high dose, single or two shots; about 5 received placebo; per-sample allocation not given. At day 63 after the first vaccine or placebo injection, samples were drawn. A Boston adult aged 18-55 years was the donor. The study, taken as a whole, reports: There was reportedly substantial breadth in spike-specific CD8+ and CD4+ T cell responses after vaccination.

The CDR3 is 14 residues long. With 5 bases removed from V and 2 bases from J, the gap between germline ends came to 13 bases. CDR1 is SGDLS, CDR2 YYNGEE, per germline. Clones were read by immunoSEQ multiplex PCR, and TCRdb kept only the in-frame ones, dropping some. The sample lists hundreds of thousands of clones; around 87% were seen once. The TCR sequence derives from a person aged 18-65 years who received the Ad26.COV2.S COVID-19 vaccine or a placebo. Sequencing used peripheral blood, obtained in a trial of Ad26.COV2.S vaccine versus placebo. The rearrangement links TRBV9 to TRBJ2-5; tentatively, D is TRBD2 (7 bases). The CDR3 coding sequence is TGTGCCAGCAGTATCGGGGGGCCACAAGAGACCCAGTACTTC. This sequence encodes CASSIGGPQETQYF. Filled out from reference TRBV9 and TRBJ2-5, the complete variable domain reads DSGVTQTPKHLITATGQRVTLRCSPRSGDLSVYWYQQSLDQGLQFLIQYYNGEERAKGNILERFSAQQFPDLHSELNLSSLELGDSALYFCASSIGGPQETQYFGPGTRLLVL.